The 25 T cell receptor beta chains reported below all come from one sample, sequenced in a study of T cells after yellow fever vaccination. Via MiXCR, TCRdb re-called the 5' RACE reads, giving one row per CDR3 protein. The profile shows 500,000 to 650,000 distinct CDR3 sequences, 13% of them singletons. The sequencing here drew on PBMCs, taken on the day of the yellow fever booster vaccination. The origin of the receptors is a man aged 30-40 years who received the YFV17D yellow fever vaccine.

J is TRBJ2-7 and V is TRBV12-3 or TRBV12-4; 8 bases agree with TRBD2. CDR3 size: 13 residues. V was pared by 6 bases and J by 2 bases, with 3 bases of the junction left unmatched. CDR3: CASRPGLAYEQYF. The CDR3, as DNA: TGTGCCAGCAGGCCGGGACTAGCCTACGAGCAGTACTTC.

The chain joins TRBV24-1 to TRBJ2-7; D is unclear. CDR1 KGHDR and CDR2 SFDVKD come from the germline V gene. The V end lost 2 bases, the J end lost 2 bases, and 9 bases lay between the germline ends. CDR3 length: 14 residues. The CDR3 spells CATSDSAVPYEQYF. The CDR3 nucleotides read TGTGCCACCAGTGATTCGGCGGTACCCTACGAGCAGTACTTC.

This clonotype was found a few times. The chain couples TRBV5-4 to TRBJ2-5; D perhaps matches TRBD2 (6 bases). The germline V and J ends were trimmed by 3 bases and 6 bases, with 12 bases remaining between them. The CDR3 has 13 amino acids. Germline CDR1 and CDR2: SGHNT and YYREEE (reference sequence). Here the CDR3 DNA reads TGTGCCAGCAGCTCGGAGGGATCCCAGACCCAGTACTTC. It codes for CASSSEGSQTQYF.

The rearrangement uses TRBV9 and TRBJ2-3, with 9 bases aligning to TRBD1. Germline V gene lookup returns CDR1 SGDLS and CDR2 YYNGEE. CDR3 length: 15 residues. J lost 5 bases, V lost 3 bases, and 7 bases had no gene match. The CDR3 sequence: CASSAGTGIGDTQYF. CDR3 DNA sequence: TGTGCCAGCAGCGCCGGGACAGGGATAGGAGATACGCAGTATTTT.

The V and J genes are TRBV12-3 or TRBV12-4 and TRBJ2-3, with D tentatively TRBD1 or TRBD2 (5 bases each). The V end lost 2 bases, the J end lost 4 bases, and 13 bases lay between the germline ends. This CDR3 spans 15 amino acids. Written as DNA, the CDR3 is TGTGCCAGCAGTTTATATTACGGGACCGCAGATACGCAGTATTTT. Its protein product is CASSLYYGTADTQYF.

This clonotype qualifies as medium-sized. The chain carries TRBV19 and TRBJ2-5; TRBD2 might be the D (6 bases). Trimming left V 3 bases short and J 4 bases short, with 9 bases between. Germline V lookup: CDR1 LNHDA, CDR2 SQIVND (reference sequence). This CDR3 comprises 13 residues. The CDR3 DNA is TGTGCCAGTAGTATGGAGGGAGCAGAGACCCAGTACTTC. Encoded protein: CASSMEGAETQYF.

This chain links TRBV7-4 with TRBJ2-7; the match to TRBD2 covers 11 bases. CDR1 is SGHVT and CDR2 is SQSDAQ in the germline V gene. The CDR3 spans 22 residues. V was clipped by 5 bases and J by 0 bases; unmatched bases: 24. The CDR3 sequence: CASSEGTSGFLNPIRSSYEQYF. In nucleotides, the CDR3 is TGTGCCAGCAGCGAGGGGACTAGCGGATTCTTAAATCCCATTAGGTCCTCCTACGAGCAGTACTTC.

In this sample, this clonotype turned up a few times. CDR3 sequence reads: CSVERYSYNEQFF. The CDR3 DNA is TGCAGCGTTGAGCGGTACTCCTACAATGAGCAGTTCTTC. The rearrangement uses TRBV29-1 and TRBJ2-1; D uncertain. CDR1 is SQVTM, CDR2 ANQGSEA, per germline. CDR3 length equals 13 residues. Trimming left V 3 bases short and J 0 bases short, with 6 bases between.

Written as DNA, the CDR3 is TGCGCCAGCAGCTCGACTAGCGGGAGAGAAGAGACCCAGTACTTC. It translates to CASSSTSGREETQYF. The rearrangement uses TRBV5-1 and TRBJ2-5, with 12 bases matching TRBD2. V trimming: 3 bases; J trimming: 3 bases; junction bases outside the gene matches: 3. Germline CDR1 reads SGHRS; CDR2 reads YFSETQ. This CDR3 has 15 amino acids.

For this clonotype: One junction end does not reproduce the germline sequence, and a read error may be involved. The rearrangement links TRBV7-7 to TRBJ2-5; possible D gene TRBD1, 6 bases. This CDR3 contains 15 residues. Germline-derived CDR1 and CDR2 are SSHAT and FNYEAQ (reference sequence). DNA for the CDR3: TGTGCTAGCAGCAATAGTTACAGGGACCAAGAGACCCAGTACTTC. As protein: CASSNSYRDQETQYF.

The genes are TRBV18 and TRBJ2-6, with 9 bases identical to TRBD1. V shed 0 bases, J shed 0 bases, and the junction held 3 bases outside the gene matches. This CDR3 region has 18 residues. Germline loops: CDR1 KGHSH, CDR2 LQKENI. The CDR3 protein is CASSPPGQGASGANVLTF. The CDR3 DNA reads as TGTGCCAGCTCACCACCGGGACAGGGTGCCTCTGGGGCCAACGTCCTGACTTTC.

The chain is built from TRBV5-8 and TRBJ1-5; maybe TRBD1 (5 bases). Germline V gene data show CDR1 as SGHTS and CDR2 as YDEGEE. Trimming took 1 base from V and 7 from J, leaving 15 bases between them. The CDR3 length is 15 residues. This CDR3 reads CASSLRTMTGQPQHF. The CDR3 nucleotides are TGTGCCAGCAGCTTGCGGACAATGACGGGACAGCCCCAGCATTTT.

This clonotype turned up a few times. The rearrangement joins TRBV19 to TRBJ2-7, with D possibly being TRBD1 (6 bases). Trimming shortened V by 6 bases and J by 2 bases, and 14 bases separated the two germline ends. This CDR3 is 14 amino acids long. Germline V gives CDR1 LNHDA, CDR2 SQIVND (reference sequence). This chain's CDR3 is CASRESRGPYEQYF. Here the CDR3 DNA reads TGTGCCAGTAGGGAAAGCAGGGGCCCCTACGAGCAGTACTTC. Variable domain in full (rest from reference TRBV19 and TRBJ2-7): DGGITQSPKYLFRKEGQNVTLSCEQNLNHDAMYWYRQDPGQGLRLIYYSQIVNDFQKGDIAEGYSVSREKKESFPLTVTSAQKNPTAFYLCASRESRGPYEQYFGPGTRLTVT.

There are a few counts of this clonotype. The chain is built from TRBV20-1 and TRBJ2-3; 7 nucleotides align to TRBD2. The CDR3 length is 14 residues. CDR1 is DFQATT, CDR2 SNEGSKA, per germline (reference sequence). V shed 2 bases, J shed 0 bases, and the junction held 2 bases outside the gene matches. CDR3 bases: TGCAGTGCTAGAAGCGGGACTAGCACAGATACGCAGTATTTT. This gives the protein CSARSGTSTDTQYF.

This CDR3 is CASANGVQPQHF. CDR3 coding DNA: TGTGCTAGTGCTAATGGGGTCCAGCCCCAGCATTTT. The chain has TRBV12-5 and TRBJ1-5; unclear D gene. The V end lost 7 bases, the J end lost 7 bases, and 11 bases lay between the germline ends. This CDR3 comprises 12 residues. Germline-derived CDR1 and CDR2 are LGHNT and FRNRAP.

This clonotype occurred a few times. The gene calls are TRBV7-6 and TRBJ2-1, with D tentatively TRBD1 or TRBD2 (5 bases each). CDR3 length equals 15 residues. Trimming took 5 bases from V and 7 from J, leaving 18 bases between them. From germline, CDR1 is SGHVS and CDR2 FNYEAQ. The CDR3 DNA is TGTGCCAGCAGCCTTACTAGTCTGGGGCGTAATGAGCAGTTCTTC. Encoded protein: CASSLTSLGRNEQFF.

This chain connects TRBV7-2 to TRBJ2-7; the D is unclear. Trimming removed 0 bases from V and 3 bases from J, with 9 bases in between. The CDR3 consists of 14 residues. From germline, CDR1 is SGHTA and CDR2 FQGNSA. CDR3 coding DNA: TGTGCCAGCAGCTTAGCGGACGGATACTACGAGCAGTACTTC. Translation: CASSLADGYYEQYF.

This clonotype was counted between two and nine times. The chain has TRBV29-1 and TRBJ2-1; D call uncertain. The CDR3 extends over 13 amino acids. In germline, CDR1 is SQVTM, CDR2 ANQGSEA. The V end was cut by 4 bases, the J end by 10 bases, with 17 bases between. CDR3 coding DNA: TGCAGCGTTGCCCCTAATCAGGACGGAGAGCAGTTCTTC. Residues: CSVAPNQDGEQFF.

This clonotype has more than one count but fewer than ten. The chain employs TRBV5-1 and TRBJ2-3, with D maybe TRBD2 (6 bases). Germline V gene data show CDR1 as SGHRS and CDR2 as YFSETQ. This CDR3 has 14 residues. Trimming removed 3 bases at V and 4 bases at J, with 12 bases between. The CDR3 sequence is CASSSTSPADTQYF. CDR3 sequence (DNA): TGCGCCAGCAGCTCTACTAGCCCGGCAGATACGCAGTATTTT. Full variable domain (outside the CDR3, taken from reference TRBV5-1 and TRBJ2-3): KAGVTQTPRYLIKTRGQQVTLSCSPISGHRSVSWYQQTPGQGLQFLFEYFSETQRNKGNFPGRFSGRQFSNSRSEMNVSTLELGDSALYLCASSSTSPADTQYFGPGTRLTVL.

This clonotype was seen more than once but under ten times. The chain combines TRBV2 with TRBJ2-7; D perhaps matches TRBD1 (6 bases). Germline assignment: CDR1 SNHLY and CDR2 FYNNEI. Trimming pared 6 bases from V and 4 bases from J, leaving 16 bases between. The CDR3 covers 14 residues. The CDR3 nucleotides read TGTGCCAGCAGCGAGAACCGGGACATATACGAGCAGTACTTC. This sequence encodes CASSENRDIYEQYF.

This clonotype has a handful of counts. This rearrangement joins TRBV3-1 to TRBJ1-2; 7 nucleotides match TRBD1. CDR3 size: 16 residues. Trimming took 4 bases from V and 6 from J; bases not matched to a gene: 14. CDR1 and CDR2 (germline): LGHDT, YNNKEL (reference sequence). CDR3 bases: TGTGCCAGCAGCCCACGACAGGGTGCATATCAGGATGGCTACACCTTC. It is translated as CASSPRQGAYQDGYTF. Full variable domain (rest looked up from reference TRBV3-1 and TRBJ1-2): DTAVSQTPKYLVTQMGNDKSIKCEQNLGHDTMYWYKQDSKKFLKIMFSYNNKELIINETVPNRFSPKSPDKAHLNLHINSLELGDSAVYFCASSPRQGAYQDGYTFGSGTRLTVV.

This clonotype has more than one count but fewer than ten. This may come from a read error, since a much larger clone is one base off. In DNA form, the CDR3 reads TGTGCCAGCAGCCAAGTCTGGGGCACTGAAGCTTTCTTT. It codes for CASSQVWGTEAFF. The V call is TRBV14, the J call TRBJ1-1, with unresolved D. CDR1 is SGHDN, CDR2 FVKESK, per germline. The length of the CDR3 is 13 residues. Trimming left V 1 base short and J 4 bases short, with 7 bases between.

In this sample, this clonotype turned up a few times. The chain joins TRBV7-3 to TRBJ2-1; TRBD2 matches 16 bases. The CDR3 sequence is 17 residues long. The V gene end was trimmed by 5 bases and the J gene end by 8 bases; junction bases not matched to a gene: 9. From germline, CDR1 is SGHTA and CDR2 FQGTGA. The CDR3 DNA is TGTGCCAGCAGCCCCGGGACTAGCGGGAGGGCGGGGCATGAGCAGTTCTTC. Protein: CASSPGTSGRAGHEQFF.

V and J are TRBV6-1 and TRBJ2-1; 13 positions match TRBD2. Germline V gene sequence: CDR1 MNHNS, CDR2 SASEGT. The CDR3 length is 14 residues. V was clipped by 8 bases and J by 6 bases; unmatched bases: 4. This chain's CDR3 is CASLTSGRANEQFF. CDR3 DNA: TGTGCCAGCCTCACTAGCGGGAGGGCCAATGAGCAGTTCTTC.

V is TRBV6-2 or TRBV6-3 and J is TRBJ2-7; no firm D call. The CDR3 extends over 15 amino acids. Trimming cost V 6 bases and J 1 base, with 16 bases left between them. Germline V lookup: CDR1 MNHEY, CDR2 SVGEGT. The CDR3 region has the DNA TGTGCCAGCAGATCGCGGCGACTCTATTCCTACGAGCAGTACTTC. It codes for CASRSRRLYSYEQYF.